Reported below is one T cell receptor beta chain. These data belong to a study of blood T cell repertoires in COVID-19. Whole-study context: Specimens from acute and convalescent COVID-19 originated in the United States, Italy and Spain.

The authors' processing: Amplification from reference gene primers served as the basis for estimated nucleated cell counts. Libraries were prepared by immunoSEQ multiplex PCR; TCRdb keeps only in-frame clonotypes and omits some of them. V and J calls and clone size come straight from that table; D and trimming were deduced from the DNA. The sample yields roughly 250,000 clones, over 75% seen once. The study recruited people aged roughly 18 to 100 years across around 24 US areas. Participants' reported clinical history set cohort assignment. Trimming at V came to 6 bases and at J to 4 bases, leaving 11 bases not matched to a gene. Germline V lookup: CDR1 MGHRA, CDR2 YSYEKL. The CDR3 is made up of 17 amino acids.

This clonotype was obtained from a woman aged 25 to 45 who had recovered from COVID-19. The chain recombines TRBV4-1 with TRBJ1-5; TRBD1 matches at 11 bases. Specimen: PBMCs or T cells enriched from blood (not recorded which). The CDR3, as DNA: TGCGCCAGCAGACTTGGGATAGGGACAGGGGGTAATCAGCCCCAGCATTTT. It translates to CASRLGIGTGGNQPQHF.